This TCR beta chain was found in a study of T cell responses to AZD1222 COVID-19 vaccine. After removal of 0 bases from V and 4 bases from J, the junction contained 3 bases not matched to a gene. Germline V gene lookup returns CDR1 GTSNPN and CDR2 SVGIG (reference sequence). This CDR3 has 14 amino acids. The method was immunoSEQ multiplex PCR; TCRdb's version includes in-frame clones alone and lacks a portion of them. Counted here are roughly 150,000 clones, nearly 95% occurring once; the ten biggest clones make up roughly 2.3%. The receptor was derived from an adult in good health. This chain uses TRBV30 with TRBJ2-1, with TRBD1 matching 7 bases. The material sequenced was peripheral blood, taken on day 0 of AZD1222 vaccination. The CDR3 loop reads CAWSVVQGYNEQFF. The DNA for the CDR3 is TGTGCCTGGAGTGTAGTACAGGGGTACAATGAGCAGTTCTTC.